This entry lists 9 T cell receptor beta chains sequenced from one sample in a study of T cells in Graves' hyperthyroidism and ophthalmopathy. Amplification of TCR beta CDR3 regions used RNA as the template. First-round RT-PCR with HTBI primers amplified the TCR CDR3 region. TCRdb itself ran the multiplex PCR reads through MiXCR, one entry per CDR3 protein. The table lists hundreds of thousands of distinct CDR3 sequences, around 15% of them singletons. Specimen: blood. The receptors derive from a woman between 50 and 59 years old with Graves' ophthalmopathy.

This clonotype was detected many times. The rearrangement uses TRBV5-1 and TRBJ2-7; unclear D gene. Trimming left V 2 bases short and J 5 bases short, with 11 bases between. CDR1 and CDR2 from the germline V gene are SGHRS and YFSETQ. The CDR3 loop spans 13 amino acids. CDR3 protein: CASSLGFEDEQYF. For the CDR3, the DNA is TGCGCCAGCAGCTTAGGGTTTGAGGACGAGCAGTACTTC.

This clonotype was observed a handful of times. The V gene is TRBV19, the J gene TRBJ1-4; 10 nucleotides align to TRBD1. Trimming removed 4 bases from V and 0 bases from J; junction bases left unmatched: 5. CDR3 length equals 17 residues. Germline V lookup: CDR1 LNHDA, CDR2 SQIVND (reference sequence). The chain's CDR3 is CASSTVGQGATNEKLFF. For the CDR3, the DNA is TGTGCCAGTAGTACCGTTGGACAGGGGGCAACTAATGAAAAACTGTTTTTT.

This clonotype was counted a few times. A much larger clone differs by one base, so this may be a read error. The chain has TRBV6-1 and TRBJ1-3; D is unclear. The V end lost 6 bases, the J end lost 0 bases, and 3 bases lay between the germline ends. Germline V gene sequence: CDR1 MNHNS, CDR2 SASEGT. The CDR3 covers 12 residues. The CDR3 DNA sequence: TGTGCCAGCAGAAACTCTGGAAACACCATATATTTT. This translates into CASRNSGNTIYF.

Many counts were recorded for this clonotype. The chain uses TRBV7-2 and TRBJ2-2; 9 nucleotides match TRBD1. Germline CDR1 is SGHTA and CDR2 is FQGNSA. The CDR3 sequence is 15 residues long. Trimming cost V 4 bases and J 5 bases; bases outside gene matches: 5. The CDR3 here is CASSSRDRETGELFF. Here the CDR3 DNA reads TGTGCCAGCAGCTCAAGGGACAGGGAAACCGGGGAGCTGTTTTTT.

V usage is TRBV28 and J usage is TRBJ2-7; D gene ambiguous. Per the germline V gene, CDR1 is MDHEN and CDR2 is SYDVKM. V was cut by 7 bases and J by 1 base, with 14 bases left in between. This CDR3 region has 14 residues. CDR3 in DNA: TGTGCCAGCACCCCCCCGGTACAGTCCTACGAGCAGTACTTC. Translating it yields CASTPPVQSYEQYF.

The rearrangement joins TRBV6-1 to TRBJ2-7, with 10 nucleotides matching TRBD1. The CDR3 extends over 15 amino acids. The V gene end was trimmed by 6 bases and the J gene end by 2 bases; junction bases not matched to a gene: 7. The germline V gene encodes CDR1 MNHNS and CDR2 SASEGT. DNA of the CDR3: TGTGCCAGCAGCGTAACCGGGACAGGGGCCTACGAGCAGTACTTC. It encodes CASSVTGTGAYEQYF.

This clonotype has a handful of counts. The chain joins TRBV28 to TRBJ2-3; D not resolved. Germline loops: CDR1 MDHEN, CDR2 SYDVKM. The CDR3 consists of 10 residues. V shed 2 bases and J shed 7 bases, with 1 base lying between them. This chain's CDR3 is CASSLHTQYF. The CDR3 bases are TGTGCCAGCAGTTTACATACGCAGTATTTT.

This clonotype was detected many times. This chain connects TRBV7-9 to TRBJ2-2; D assignment may be TRBD1 or TRBD2 (6 bases each). The V and J ends lost 3 bases and 4 bases respectively, with 9 bases between them. Looked up from germline, CDR1 is SEHNR and CDR2 is FQNEAQ (reference sequence). CDR3 length: 14 amino acids. Written as DNA, the CDR3 is TGTGCCAGCAGCTTGCCGGGGGCCACCGGGGAGCTGTTTTTT. It encodes CASSLPGATGELFF. Full variable domain (remainder filled in from reference TRBV7-9 and TRBJ2-2): DTGVSQNPRHKITKRGQNVTFRCDPISEHNRLYWYRQTLGQGPEFLTYFQNEAQLEKSRLLSDRFSAERPKGSFSTLEIQRTEQGDSAMYLCASSLPGATGELFFGEGSRLTVL.

This clonotype was detected only once. One junction end does not reproduce the germline sequence, and a read error may be involved. The chain has TRBV19 and TRBJ2-7; D gene ambiguous. This CDR3 comprises 14 residues. The V gene's germline CDR1 is LNHDA and CDR2 SQIVND (reference sequence). The DNA of the CDR3 is TGTGCCAGTAGTTATAGAACAGATTACTACGAGCAGCACTTC. Amino acid sequence: CASSYRTDYYEQHF.